These 18 T cell receptor beta chains share one sample of origin, sequenced in a study of spatial heterogeneity in lung cancer. TCRdb processed the 5' RACE reads anew with MiXCR; each CDR3 protein has one entry. Counted here are 35,000 to 55,000 distinct CDR3 sequences, approximately 14% occurring once; the ten biggest clones make up around 56%. Documented time point: sample taken at primary tumor resection. The starting material was PBMCs, obtained at surgery. All receptors come from a male donor with early-stage non-small cell lung cancer.

The rearrangement joins TRBV20-1 to TRBJ2-3; 8 positions match TRBD2. This CDR3 spans 16 amino acids. The germline gives CDR1 DFQATT, CDR2 SNEGSKA (reference sequence). With V trimmed by 0 bases and J by 4 bases, 9 bases remained unmatched. The CDR3 region has the DNA TGCAGTGCTAGAGATTCCCAGCGGGAGTCTTCAGATACGCAGTATTTT. Translation: CSARDSQRESSDTQYF.

The chain couples TRBV29-1 to TRBJ2-4; D is undetermined. The germline V gene has CDR1 SQVTM and CDR2 ANQGSEA. The V and J ends lost 0 bases and 0 bases respectively, with 9 bases between them. The CDR3 loop spans 15 amino acids. This CDR3 is CSVEEGAVAKNIQYF. The CDR3 nucleotides read TGCAGCGTTGAAGAGGGTGCGGTAGCCAAAAACATTCAGTACTTC.

The chain is built from TRBV20-1 and TRBJ2-3; possible D gene TRBD1, 6 bases. This CDR3 is built from 14 residues. Germline-derived CDR1 and CDR2 are DFQATT and SNEGSKA (reference sequence). The V and J ends lost 2 bases and 6 bases respectively, with 15 bases between them. CDR3 sequence: CSARRSGAGDTQYF. CDR3 nucleotide sequence: TGCAGTGCTAGACGATCAGGGGCAGGGGATACGCAGTATTTT.

The V call is TRBV5-6, the J call TRBJ1-5; possible D gene TRBD1, 6 bases. V lost 4 bases, J lost 1 base, and 9 bases lay in between. Germline CDR1 reads SGHDT; CDR2 reads YYEEEE. CDR3 length: 14 amino acids. The CDR3 nucleotides are TGTGCCAGCAGCAGGGGGGTAAGCAATCAGCCCCAGCATTTT. Amino acid sequence: CASSRGVSNQPQHF.

This clonotype was picked up many times. The chain is built from TRBV6-6 and TRBJ1-5; D is possibly TRBD1 (5 bases). The CDR3 length is 14 residues. V lost 7 bases and J lost 0, with 10 bases in between. Germline V gene data show CDR1 as MNHNY and CDR2 as SVGAGI (reference sequence). In DNA, the CDR3 is TGTGCCAGCATTCTACAGGATAGCAATCAGCCCCAGCATTTT. It specifies CASILQDSNQPQHF.

V gene TRBV21-1 combines with J gene TRBJ1-5. TRBV21-1 is a pseudogene locus. The CDR3 loop spans 13 amino acids. CDR3 region: CASSIYFAQPQHF. Written as DNA, the CDR3 is TGTGCCAGCAGCATTTACTTTGCTCAGCCCCAGCATTTT.

The chain links TRBV4-2 to TRBJ1-4, with D possibly TRBD1 on 6 matching bases. Germline V gene sequence: CDR1 LGHNA, CDR2 YNFKEQ. Trimming took off 2 bases at V and 1 base at J, with 14 bases between the two ends. CDR3 length: 17 residues. CDR3 sequence (DNA): TGTGCCAGCAGCCAACAAGGGTGGGGGCGAACTAATGAAAAACTGTTTTTT. Protein product: CASSQQGWGRTNEKLFF.

This clonotype was observed many times. This rearrangement joins TRBV9 to TRBJ2-1; D ambiguous. V dropped 2 bases and J dropped 4 bases, with 16 bases sitting between them. The CDR3 consists of 16 residues. Germline CDR1 and CDR2: SGDLS and YYNGEE. The CDR3 DNA reads as TGTGCCAGCAGCGTGTTCGGGCTAGGGTTGTACAATGAGCAGTTCTTC. Translated, it gives CASSVFGLGLYNEQFF.

This clonotype was found a few times. This sequence joins TRBV9 and TRBJ1-6, with D unresolved. V was shortened by 4 bases and J by 7 bases, with 15 bases between the two germline ends. The CDR3 loop spans 15 amino acids. CDR1 and CDR2 (germline): SGDLS, YYNGEE. The CDR3 DNA is TGTGCCAGCAGCTCCTTCGGGGAAGAAAATTCACCCCTCCACTTT. Translated, it gives CASSSFGEENSPLHF. The full variable domain, rest sourced from reference TRBV9 and TRBJ1-6, is DSGVTQTPKHLITATGQRVTLRCSPRSGDLSVYWYQQSLDQGLQFLIQYYNGEERAKGNILERFSAQQFPDLHSELNLSSLELGDSALYFCASSSFGEENSPLHFGNGTRLTVT.

The chain uses TRBV20-1 and TRBJ2-3; 9 positions match TRBD2. This CDR3 spans 14 amino acids. The V segment lost 4 bases and the J segment 5 bases; nucleotides outside the gene matches: 7. Germline CDR1 and CDR2: DFQATT and SNEGSKA (reference sequence). The CDR3: CSANQRGVIDTQYF. The CDR3, as DNA: TGCAGTGCTAATCAGCGGGGGGTTATAGATACGCAGTATTTT.

This clonotype was found many times. The chain employs TRBV20-1 and TRBJ2-3; 7 nucleotides agree with TRBD1. The junction had 2 bases not matched to a gene; V was cut back by 3 bases and J by 2 bases. Germline loops: CDR1 DFQATT, CDR2 SNEGSKA (reference sequence). This CDR3 spans 13 amino acids. The CDR3, as DNA: TGCAGTGCTAGGACAGGGCCCACAGATACGCAGTATTTT. The encoded protein is CSARTGPTDTQYF.

In its sample, this clonotype was seen once. The rearrangement links TRBV5-4 to TRBJ2-7, with a tentative D call TRBD2 (5 bases). The CDR3 has 14 amino acids. Trimming took 0 bases from V and 6 from J, leaving 13 bases between them. In germline, CDR1 is SGHNT, CDR2 YYREEE (reference sequence). The CDR3 nucleotides read TGTGCCAGCAGCTTGGAAGTGGGGAGCCCCGAGCAGTACTTC. This sequence encodes CASSLEVGSPEQYF.

This clonotype was seen at least ten times. V is TRBV20-1 and J is TRBJ2-7; the match to TRBD2 covers 9 bases. Germline CDR1 DFQATT, CDR2 SNEGSKA (reference sequence). V was pared by 0 bases and J by 3 bases, with 6 bases of the junction left unmatched. The CDR3 totals 15 residues. The CDR3 loop is CSARELSGGYYEQYF. In nucleotides, the CDR3 is TGCAGTGCTAGAGAGCTTAGCGGGGGATACTACGAGCAGTACTTC.

This clonotype was picked up many times. The chain carries TRBV29-1 and TRBJ1-4; no firm D call. CDR1 and CDR2 from the germline V gene are SQVTM and ANQGSEA. Trimming pared 4 bases from V and 8 bases from J, leaving 11 bases between. The CDR3 contains 12 residues. In DNA form, the CDR3 reads TGCAGCGTTGGAGTCGACAAGGAAAAACTGTTTTTT. Amino acids: CSVGVDKEKLFF.

J is TRBJ2-7 and V is TRBV6-5; maybe TRBD1 (6 bases). The CDR3 loop spans 12 amino acids. The V end was cut by 5 bases, the J end by 6 bases, with 11 bases between. Germline V lookup: CDR1 MNHEY, CDR2 SVGAGI. In DNA form, the CDR3 reads TGTGCCAGCAGTGGCAGGGGTATCGAGCAGTACTTC. Its translation: CASSGRGIEQYF.

This clonotype was counted many times. The V call is TRBV25-1, the J call TRBJ2-7; 7 bases agree with TRBD2. Per germline, CDR1 MGHDK and CDR2 SYGVNS. The CDR3 covers 15 residues. J gave up 4 bases and V 8 bases, and 14 bases lay outside the gene matches. For the CDR3, the DNA is TGTGCCAGCCACTCTGGCTGGGAGCGGGGTTACGAGCAGTACTTC. Encoded protein: CASHSGWERGYEQYF.

This clonotype was detected ten times or more. The gene calls are TRBV5-1 and TRBJ2-5; D assignment may be TRBD1 or TRBD2 (6 bases each). V was cut by 0 bases and J by 2 bases, with 11 bases left in between. The germline gives CDR1 SGHRS, CDR2 YFSETQ. The CDR3 runs to 15 residues. Written as DNA, the CDR3 is TGCGCCAGCAGCTTGGAGGGGGGCCCACAAGAGACCCAGTACTTC. Residues: CASSLEGGPQETQYF.

The rearrangement links TRBV28 to TRBJ2-7; 9 nucleotides agree with TRBD2. The germline CDR1 and CDR2 sequences are MDHEN and SYDVKM. CDR3 size: 14 residues. The junction had 6 bases not matched to a gene; V was cut back by 5 bases and J by 4 bases. Here the CDR3 DNA reads TGTGCCAGCAGTCCCCTCGGACTAGCGTACGAGCAGTACTTC. This sequence encodes CASSPLGLAYEQYF.